The rows below give T cell receptor beta chains drawn from one sample of a study of cytomegalovirus exposure and HLA in healthy donors. Sequenced by immunoSEQ multiplex PCR; TCRdb stores in-frame clones only, minus some. This specimen shows some 82,000 clones; the ten leading clones hold 0.95% to 1.3%. Sequencing input: PBMCs. The receptors were sampled from a woman in her twenties or thirties in good health and CMV-seronegative. Both conserved end residues are part of each CDR3. A D gene is named only where the DNA matches it firmly.

j_gene	d_gene	v_gene	len	CDR3nt	CDR3aa
TRBJ2-7	TRBD1	TRBV5-1	18	TGCGCCAGCAGCTCCGGGACAGGGAATACGGGCAGCGCCTACGAGCAGTACTTC	CASSSGTGNTGSAYEQYF
TRBJ2-7	-	TRBV25-1	12	TGTGCCAGCAGTGAATCCAGCTACGAGCAGTACTTC	CASSESSYEQYF
TRBJ2-1	TRBD1	TRBV29-1	12	TGCAGCGCCCGGACAGGGGACAATGAGCAGTTCTTC	CSARTGDNEQFF
TRBJ1-1	TRBD1	TRBV7-2	14	TGTGCCAGCAGCTTATTGGGACAGGGCACTGAAGCTTTCTTT	CASSLLGQGTEAFF
TRBJ1-2	-	TRBV7-9	13	TGTGCCAGCAGATCAGGAGGGTGGGGTGGCTACACCTTC	CASRSGGWGGYTF
TRBJ2-2	TRBD2	TRBV10-3	15	TGTGCCATCAGTGAAGGCGGGGGGGCGGCCGGGGAGCTGTTTTTT	CAISEGGGAAGELFF
TRBJ1-1	TRBD1	TRBV25-1	14	TGTGCCAGCAGGGGGACAGGGCCCGCCACTGAAGCTTTCTTT	CASRGTGPATEAFF
TRBJ2-5	-	TRBV7-2	14	TGTGCCAGCAGCGCCCGGGACTCCCAAGAGACCCAGTACTTC	CASSARDSQETQYF
TRBJ1-1	TRBD1	TRBV5-1	15	TGCGCCAGCAGCCCAGGACAGGTAGGGAGCTCTGAAGCTTTCTTT	CASSPGQVGSSEAFF
TRBJ2-1	TRBD2	TRBV29-1	14	TGCAGCGCCCTCGGGGGGGGGTCCGACAATGAGCAGTTCTTC	CSALGGGSDNEQFF
TRBJ2-1	TRBD2	TRBV2	15	TGTGCCAGCAGTGAAGGGACTAGCGGAGACAATGAGCAGTTCTTC	CASSEGTSGDNEQFF
TRBJ1-6	-	TRBV5-5	16	TGTGCCAGCAGCCTGACACTGAGCTCCTATAATTCACCCCTCCACTTT	CASSLTLSSYNSPLHF
TRBJ2-7	TRBD2	TRBV5-1	17	TGCGCCAGCAGTACCGGGACTAGCGGGCTATTAGCCTACGAGCAGTACTTC	CASSTGTSGLLAYEQYF
TRBJ2-1	TRBD1	TRBV6-1	16	TGTGCCAGCAGTGAAGCATCCGGGACAGGGGGCGATGAGCAGTTCTTC	CASSEASGTGGDEQFF
TRBJ2-7	TRBD2	TRBV2	14	TGTGCCAGCAGTTCGACTAGCGGGGGCGACGAGCAGTACTTC	CASSSTSGGDEQYF
TRBJ2-1	-	TRBV5-1	13	TGCGCCAGCAGCTTCTATCCCGACAATGAGCAGTTCTTC	CASSFYPDNEQFF
TRBJ1-2	TRBD1	TRBV28	15	TGTGCCAGCAGTACAGGGGGAACACGTAACTATGGCTACACCTTC	CASSTGGTRNYGYTF
TRBJ2-7	-	TRBV10-3	15	TGTGCCATCAGCCCCGGTGTAGCCTCGGGCTACGAGCAGTACTTC	CAISPGVASGYEQYF
TRBJ1-2	-	TRBV28	14	TGTGCCAGCAGTTTACGGGGGGCTGACTATGGCTACACCTTC	CASSLRGADYGYTF
TRBJ1-2	-	TRBV21-1	15	TGTGCCAGCAGCTTACACCCGGACAGGGTCGATGGCTACACCTTC	CASSLHPDRVDGYTF
TRBJ1-2	TRBD1	TRBV15	16	TGTGCCACCAGCAGGTCTCCGGGACAGGGGAGCTATGGCTACACCTTC	CATSRSPGQGSYGYTF
TRBJ1-2	-	TRBV19	13	TGTGCCAGTAGCCTTGACACCTTCGGCGGCTACACCTTC	CASSLDTFGGYTF
TRBJ1-2	-	TRBV19	13	TGTGCCAGTAGTATCCGGGGGGACTATGGCTACACCTTC	CASSIRGDYGYTF
TRBJ1-2	-	TRBV5-1	15	TGCGCCAGCAGACAGGACCCCCAAGCCTTCTATGGCTACACCTTC	CASRQDPQAFYGYTF
TRBJ2-7	-	TRBV5-1	15	TGCGCCAGCAGCCTAGAGGCAGGGATCTCCTACGAGCAGTACTTC	CASSLEAGISYEQYF
TRBJ2-6	TRBD1	TRBV6-6	15	TGTGCCAGCACCGTACAGGGGGCCGGGGCCAACGTCCTGACTTTC	CASTVQGAGANVLTF
TRBJ1-1	TRBD1	TRBV7-2	14	TGTGCCAGCAGCACCCGACAGGGTGGCACTGAAGCTTTCTTT	CASSTRQGGTEAFF
TRBJ1-1	-	TRBV6-6	15	TGTGCCAGCAGCCTAGGAGGGCAGATGAACACTGAAGCTTTCTTT	CASSLGGQMNTEAFF
TRBJ2-1	TRBD1	TRBV10-1	17	TGCGCCAGCAGTGATTCCCCCTTAGGGACAGGGGAGAATGAGCAGTTCTTC	CASSDSPLGTGENEQFF
TRBJ2-7	-	TRBV30	14	TGTGCCTGGAGAACTGGGCGTAGCTCCTACGAGCAGTACTTC	CAWRTGRSSYEQYF
TRBJ1-2	-	TRBV30	13	TGTGCCTGGAGTGTATCAGATGTCTATGGCTACACCTTC	CAWSVSDVYGYTF
TRBJ2-3	TRBD2	TRBV5-1	17	TGCGCCAGCAGCTTGGGACTAGCGGGCACCTCCACAGATACGCAGTATTTT	CASSLGLAGTSTDTQYF
TRBJ2-7	-	TRBV19	15	TGTGCCAGTAGTGAAATGACAGGTGGGGCTTACGAGCAGTACTTC	CASSEMTGGAYEQYF
TRBJ2-7	TRBD2	TRBV5-4	16	TGTGCCAGCAGCCTTGGGGACGGCGGGAGGGCCTACGAGCAGTACTTC	CASSLGDGGRAYEQYF
TRBJ1-2	-	TRBV9	14	TGTGCCAGCACCAATCCGGGCCCGGGAGCGAGCTACACCTTC	CASTNPGPGASYTF
TRBJ2-7	TRBD2	TRBV7-6	15	TGTGCCAGCAGCCCTCGTGGCGGGAGCTCCTACGAGCAGTACTTC	CASSPRGGSSYEQYF
TRBJ2-1	TRBD1	TRBV6-5	15	TGTGCCAGCAGTCCCGACAGGGGTGCCTACAATGAGCAGTTCTTC	CASSPDRGAYNEQFF
TRBJ2-3	TRBD2	TRBV6-1	14	TGTGCCACTAAACTAGCGGGAGTTCGGGATACGCAGTATTTT	CATKLAGVRDTQYF
TRBJ1-3	-	TRBV7-2	15	TGTGCCAGCAGCCTCACAGGTCGATCTGGAAACACCATATATTTT	CASSLTGRSGNTIYF
TRBJ2-3	-	TRBV23-1	15	TGCGCCAGCAGTCAATCAAAGCTACGCACAGATACGCAGTATTTT	CASSQSKLRTDTQYF
TRBJ2-2	-	TRBV30	16	TGTGCCTGGAGCAAAATTCCGGTAACTAACACCGGGGAGCTGTTTTTT	CAWSKIPVTNTGELFF
TRBJ1-1	-	TRBV18	12	TGTGCCAGCTCGCTCCAGGGGCCTGAAGCTTTCTTT	CASSLQGPEAFF
TRBJ2-7	TRBD1	TRBV7-9	16	TGTGCCAGCAGCTTGACCCAGGGGGATTTTTCCTACGAGCAGTACTTC	CASSLTQGDFSYEQYF
TRBJ2-7	TRBD1	TRBV2	13	TGTGCCAGCAGTCGACAGGGGTTGGGCGAGCAGTACTTC	CASSRQGLGEQYF
TRBJ2-1	TRBD2	TRBV11-2	15	TGTGCCAGCAGCTTAGTGGGACTAGGCGTGGCAGAGCAGTTCTTC	CASSLVGLGVAEQFF
TRBJ1-1	-	TRBV18	17	TGTGCCAGCTCACCACAGCACAGCTCGACAGGGAACACTGAAGCTTTCTTT	CASSPQHSSTGNTEAFF
TRBJ1-2	TRBD1	TRBV5-1	14	TGCGCCAGCAGCTTGGAGGACAGGGGCTATGGCTACACCTTC	CASSLEDRGYGYTF
TRBJ2-7	TRBD1	TRBV6-1	13	TGTGCCAGCAGGACGACAGGGATCAACGAGCAGTACTTC	CASRTTGINEQYF
TRBJ2-3	-	TRBV29-1	15	TGCAGCGCCGCAGGCTTTAGTTTCGTATCAGATACGCAGTATTTT	CSAAGFSFVSDTQYF
TRBJ2-6	-	TRBV6-5	16	TGTGCCAGCAGTTATTTCAGAGGGACTGGGGCCAACGTCCTGACTTTC	CASSYFRGTGANVLTF
TRBJ2-3	-	TRBV6-1	18	TGTGCCAGCAGTGAAGAGCTGGGGACTCTCACTAGGACAGATACGCAGTATTTT	CASSEELGTLTRTDTQYF
TRBJ2-7	-	TRBV29-1	13	TGCAGCGTTAAGGTAGGGGGCTCCTACGAGCAGTACTTC	CSVKVGGSYEQYF
TRBJ1-4	-	TRBV30	15	TGTGCCGGGAGTGTATCTCGGGGGGCAAATGAAAAACTGTTTTTT	CAGSVSRGANEKLFF